This T cell receptor beta chain derives from a study of cytomegalovirus exposure and HLA in healthy donors. The CDR3 has 15 amino acids. Trimming stripped 0 bases from V and 0 bases from J, with 10 bases between. Germline V gives CDR1 SGHRS, CDR2 YFSETQ. Measured with immunoSEQ multiplex PCR; TCRdb has only the in-frame clones, and not every one. The repertoire holds 89,000 or so clones, approximately 93% seen once, with less than 1.5% in the top ten. This TCR was sampled from a woman in her twenties or thirties in good health and CMV-seropositive. The sequenced sample was PBMCs. The rearrangement links TRBV5-1 to TRBJ2-7; D is perhaps TRBD2 (6 bases). CDR3 amino acids: CASSLVGGLSYEQYF. The CDR3 nucleotides are TGCGCCAGCAGCTTGGTTGGGGGACTCTCCTACGAGCAGTACTTC.